A selection of T cell receptor beta chains follows, all from one sample in a study of type 1 regulatory T cells. Their cognate antigens are unknown. TCRdb redid the calling of the reads with MiXCR, one entry per CDR3 protein. Counted here are approximately 72,000 distinct CDR3 sequences, about three fifths occurring once; the ten biggest clones make up 7.6%. Sequencing was done on a sample of cultured T cells, either the whole culture or a sorted T cell fraction (not recorded which). These receptors were collected from a human donor in good health. The CDR3 runs from the conserved cysteine through the conserved F or W. Each record gives: D gene, J gene, clone size, V gene, CDR3 DNA, CDR3 protein. D genes are given only for firm matches. Clone size appears in some rows only: once, few, many, or a class for an expanded clone.

>-|TRBJ1-2|-|TRBV2
TGTGCCAGCAAAATACGAGGGCCCCGCGGCTACACCTTC
CASKIRGPRGYTF
>TRBD1|TRBJ2-7|once|TRBV6-1
TGTGCCAGCCCGAACCCCCGGGACAGCGGTCACCACGAGCAGTACTTC
CASPNPRDSGHHEQYF
>TRBD2|TRBJ2-7|-|TRBV4-1
TGCGCCAGCAGCCAAGGTCGGCTAGCGGGAAACGAGCAGTACTTC
CASSQGRLAGNEQYF
>-|TRBJ1-1|few|TRBV6-1
TGTGCCAGCAGTGAAGAGCGGCAGGTAATTGAAGCTTTCTTT
CASSEERQVIEAFF
>-|TRBJ1-2|-|TRBV7-9
TGTGCCAGCAGCTTATCAGGGTCTAACTATGGCTACACCTTC
CASSLSGSNYGYTF
>-|TRBJ2-3|-|TRBV7-2
TGTGCCAGCAGGGGTAATCGTGTTGCAGATACGCAGTATTTT
CASRGNRVADTQYF
>-|TRBJ2-7|medium-sized|TRBV7-2
TGTGCCAGCAGCTTCCGGACAGCCTCCTACGAGCAGTACTTC
CASSFRTASYEQYF
>TRBD2|TRBJ2-7|-|TRBV5-1
TGCGCCAGCAGCCTGCTTACTAGCGGGAAATTCTACGAGCAGTACTTC
CASSLLTSGKFYEQYF
>TRBD1|TRBJ2-5|-|TRBV20-1
TGCAGTGCTAGGCCGGACAGGGGGCTGGAGACCCAGTACTTC
CSARPDRGLETQYF
>-|TRBJ2-5|-|TRBV3-1
TGTGCCAGCAGCCCTGAGGGCCCAGAGACCCAGTACTTC
CASSPEGPETQYF
>TRBD1|TRBJ2-1|once|TRBV9
TGTGCCAGCAGTGACTATCGCGGGACAGGGCAGTTCTTC
CASSDYRGTGQFF
>-|TRBJ2-5|-|TRBV12-3/TRBV12-4
TGTGCCAGCAGTCTAAGTGGGGTACAAGAGATCCAGTACTTC
CASSLSGVQEIQYF
>-|TRBJ2-5|many|TRBV6-6
TGTGCCAGCAGTTTAGAAGGGGGGGGCCCTCGAAAGACCCAGTACTTC
CASSLEGGGPRKTQYF
>-|TRBJ1-5|once|TRBV19
TGTGCCAGTAGTATCACTGGGGAGGGCAATCAGCCCCAGCATTTT
CASSITGEGNQPQHF
>-|TRBJ2-1|-|TRBV18
TGTGCCAGCTCGCCCGGGGGAGGACAGTTCTTC
CASSPGGGQFF
>-|TRBJ2-3|once|TRBV12-3/TRBV12-4
TGTGCCAGCAGTTTTGGACGGGTGGGAAATACGCAGTATTTT
CASSFGRVGNTQYF
>TRBD1|TRBJ2-7|-|TRBV7-2
TGTGCCAGCAGCTCCCCGGCTGACAGGGGGCGTACCTACGAGCAGTACTTC
CASSSPADRGRTYEQYF
>TRBD2|TRBJ2-5|-|TRBV20-1
TGCAGTGCTAGTGGACTAGTCAGAGAGACCCAGTACTTC
CSASGLVRETQYF
>-|TRBJ1-1|few|TRBV5-4
TGTGCCAGCAGCGGAACACAGGGAGGGAACACTGAAGCTTTCTTT
CASSGTQGGNTEAFF
>-|TRBJ1-5|-|TRBV6-6
TGTGCCAGCAGTTACGGTCTTCAGGGGAATTCCAATCAGCCCCAGCATTTT
CASSYGLQGNSNQPQHF
>-|TRBJ2-5|-|TRBV7-9
TGTGCCAGCAGCTTAGTACCCTTGGCAGCTAGCACTTTTAGGCAGACCCAGTACTTC
CASSLVPLAASTFRQTQYF
>-|TRBJ2-1|-|TRBV24-1
TGTGCCACCAGTGAGGAAGGAGGGGGCTCCTACAATGAGCAGTTCTTC
CATSEEGGGSYNEQFF
>-|TRBJ2-2|-|TRBV21-1
TGTGCCAGCAGCAAATCGACAGGGGCGGCCGGGGAGCTGTTTTTT
CASSKSTGAAGELFF
>-|TRBJ1-2|-|TRBV18
TGTGCCAGCTCACTCCGGTCGTCTGCTAACTATGGCTACACCTTC
CASSLRSSANYGYTF
>-|TRBJ1-2|-|TRBV6-4
TGTGCCAGCAGTGACTCGATGACAGCTCAGCACTATGGCTACACCTTC
CASSDSMTAQHYGYTF
>-|TRBJ1-1|-|TRBV5-1
TGCGCCAGCACCCGGGACCCAGAGAACACTGAAGCTTTCTTT
CASTRDPENTEAFF
>-|TRBJ2-2|-|TRBV20-1
TGCAGTGCTAGAAGAGCGTCGAACACCGGGGAGCTGTTTTTT
CSARRASNTGELFF
>-|TRBJ2-1|-|TRBV4-1
TGCGCCAGCAGCCAAGAAGGCCAGTCACCCTACAATGAGCAGTTCTTC
CASSQEGQSPYNEQFF
>TRBD1|TRBJ1-1|-|TRBV27
TGTGCCAGCAGTTCGGACAGGGCAAATAACACTGAAGCTTTCTTT
CASSSDRANNTEAFF
>-|TRBJ2-3|few|TRBV5-1
TGCGCCAGCAGCCTCCCCTCAGATACGCAGTATTTT
CASSLPSDTQYF
>-|TRBJ1-1|few|TRBV20-1
TGCAGTGCGGTAGGAACTGGGGTCACTGAAGCTTTCTTT
CSAVGTGVTEAFF
>TRBD1|TRBJ1-1|-|TRBV27
TGTGCCAGCAGTATCCGACAGGGAGGTTTCGCTGAAGCTTTCTTT
CASSIRQGGFAEAFF
>-|TRBJ1-1|-|TRBV9
TGTGCCAGCAGCCCTCATCCCCTGAACACTGAAGCTTTCTTT
CASSPHPLNTEAFF
>TRBD2|TRBJ2-2|-|TRBV7-9
TGTGCCAGCAGCTTAGAGGGTAGCGGGAGCGAGGAGCTGTTTTTT
CASSLEGSGSEELFF
>-|TRBJ2-1|-|TRBV5-1
TGCGCCAGCAGCTTGGAGGCCCAGGCGGCTGAGCAGTTCTTC
CASSLEAQAAEQFF
>-|TRBJ2-4|-|TRBV30
TGTGCCTGGAGAGAAAAAAACATTCAGTACTTC
CAWREKNIQYF
>TRBD1|TRBJ2-3|-|TRBV10-2
TGCGCCAGCAATACAGGGGGTGGTAGGGATACGCAGTATTTT
CASNTGGGRDTQYF
>TRBD2|TRBJ2-7|-|TRBV19
TGTGCCAGCTCGACTAGCGGGACCACCTACGAGCAGTACTTC
CASSTSGTTYEQYF
>-|TRBJ2-5|-|TRBV30
TGTGCCTGGGGCAGGGGCAGCCAAGAGACCCAGTACTTC
CAWGRGSQETQYF
>-|TRBJ2-1|-|TRBV12-3/TRBV12-4
TGTGCCAGCAGCCCGGGAGCCCTTGAGCAGTTCTTC
CASSPGALEQFF
>-|TRBJ2-7|once|TRBV20-1
TGCAGTGCTAGAGAGGCGAGCGGCTACGAGCAGTACTTC
CSAREASGYEQYF
>TRBD2|TRBJ2-1|-|TRBV6-1
TGTGCCAGCACCCTAGCGGCCTACAATGAGCAGTTCTTC
CASTLAAYNEQFF